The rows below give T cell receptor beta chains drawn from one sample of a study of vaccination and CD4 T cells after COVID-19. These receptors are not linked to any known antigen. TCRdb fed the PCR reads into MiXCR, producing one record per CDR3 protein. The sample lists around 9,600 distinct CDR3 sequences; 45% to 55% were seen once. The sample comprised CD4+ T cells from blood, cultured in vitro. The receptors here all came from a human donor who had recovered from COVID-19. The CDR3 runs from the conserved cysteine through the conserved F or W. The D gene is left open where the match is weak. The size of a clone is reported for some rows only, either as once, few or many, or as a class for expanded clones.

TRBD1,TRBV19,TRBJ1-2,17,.,CASSALPRDPGGTGYTF,TGTGCCAGTAGTGCCCTCCCCCGGGACCCAGGGGGAACTGGCTACACCTTC
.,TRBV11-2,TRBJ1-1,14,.,CASSWTDKNTEAFF,TGTGCCAGCAGCTGGACTGACAAGAACACTGAAGCTTTCTTT
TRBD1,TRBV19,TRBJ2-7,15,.,CASSIGQGRPYEQYF,TGTGCCAGTAGTATTGGACAGGGACGGCCCTACGAGCAGTACTTC
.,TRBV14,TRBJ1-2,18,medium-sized,CASSQVPMRDSGGYGYTF,TGTGCCAGCAGCCAAGTGCCCATGCGCGACAGCGGGGGATATGGCTACACCTTC
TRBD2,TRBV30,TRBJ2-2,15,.,CASVGRGLRTGELFF,TGTGCCTCGGTTGGGAGGGGACTGAGGACCGGGGAGCTGTTTTTT
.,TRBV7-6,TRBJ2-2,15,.,CASSKMGSYTGELFF,TGTGCCAGCAGCAAAATGGGATCATACACCGGGGAGCTGTTTTTT
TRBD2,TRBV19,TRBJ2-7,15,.,CASSPRSGRLYEQYF,TGTGCCAGTAGTCCCCGGAGCGGGAGGCTCTACGAGCAGTACTTC
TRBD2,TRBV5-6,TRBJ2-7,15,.,CASSSRLAGSYEQYF,TGTGCCAGCAGCTCCCGACTAGCGGGTTCCTACGAGCAGTACTTC
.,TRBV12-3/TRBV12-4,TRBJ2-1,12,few,CASSFPRGEQFF,TGTGCCAGCAGTTTTCCGAGGGGTGAGCAGTTCTTC
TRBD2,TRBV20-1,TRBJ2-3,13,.,CSARLPGGDTQYF,TGCAGTGCTCGATTACCGGGGGGGGATACGCAGTATTTT
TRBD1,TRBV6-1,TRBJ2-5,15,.,CASSLRTGVRETQYF,TGTGCCAGCAGCTTAAGGACAGGGGTGAGGGAGACCCAGTACTTC
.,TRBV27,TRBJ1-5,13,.,CASSYQGNQPQHF,TGTGCCAGCAGTTATCAGGGCAATCAGCCCCAGCATTTT
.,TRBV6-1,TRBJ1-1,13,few,CASSRTSETEAFF,TGTGCCAGCAGTCGAACGTCCGAGACTGAAGCTTTCTTT
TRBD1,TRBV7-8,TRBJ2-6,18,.,CASSLVYRGFSGANVLTF,TGTGCCAGCAGCTTAGTTTACAGGGGATTCTCTGGGGCCAACGTCCTGACTTTC
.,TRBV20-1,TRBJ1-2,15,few,CSARDQMVGGYGYTF,TGCAGTGCTAGAGATCAAATGGTTGGGGGTTATGGCTACACCTTC
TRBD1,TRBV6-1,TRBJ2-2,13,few,CASYRGRSGELFF,TGTGCCAGCTACAGGGGGCGCTCCGGGGAGCTGTTTTTT
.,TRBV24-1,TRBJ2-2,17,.,CATSDLNAGMDTGELFF,TGTGCCACCAGTGATTTAAACGCAGGGATGGACACCGGGGAGCTGTTTTTT
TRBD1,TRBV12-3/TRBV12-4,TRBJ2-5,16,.,CASSLAGQGPSETQYF,TGTGCCAGCAGTTTAGCCGGACAGGGGCCGTCGGAGACCCAGTACTTC
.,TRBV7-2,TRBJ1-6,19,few,CASSLVGAGASSYNSPLHF,TGTGCCAGCAGCTTAGTGGGGGCAGGGGCGAGCTCCTATAATTCACCCCTCCACTTT
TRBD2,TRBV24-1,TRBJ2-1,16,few,CATSDAGLAGGYEQFF,TGTGCCACCAGTGATGCGGGACTAGCGGGAGGGTATGAGCAGTTCTTC
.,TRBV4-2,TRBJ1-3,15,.,CASSQDPGRSNTIYF,TGTGCCAGCAGCCAAGATCCCGGCAGGTCGAACACCATATATTTT
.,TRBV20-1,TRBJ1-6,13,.,CSASLGLGGPLHF,TGCAGTGCTAGTCTCGGCCTTGGGGGGCCCCTCCACTTT
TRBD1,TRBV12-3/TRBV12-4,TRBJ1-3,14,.,CASSRTGARWTIYF,TGTGCCAGCAGCCGGACAGGGGCCCGATGGACCATATATTTT
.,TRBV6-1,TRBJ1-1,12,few,CASRVGAAEAFF,TGTGCCAGCAGAGTAGGGGCAGCTGAAGCTTTCTTT
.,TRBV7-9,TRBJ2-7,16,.,CASSPRAGKGVYEQYF,TGTGCCAGCAGCCCGCGCGCGGGGAAGGGGGTCTACGAGCAGTACTTC
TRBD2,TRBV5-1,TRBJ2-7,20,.,CASSSKVLGLASPSTYEQYF,TGCGCCAGCAGCTCGAAAGTGTTAGGACTAGCAAGCCCTTCTACCTACGAGCAGTACTTC
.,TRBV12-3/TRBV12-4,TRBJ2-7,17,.,CASSPQYGTFNSYEQYF,TGTGCCAGCAGTCCACAATACGGGACGTTTAACTCCTACGAGCAGTACTTC
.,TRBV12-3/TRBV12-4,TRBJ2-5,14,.,CASTLSAGSGAQYF,TGTGCCAGCACCCTTTCGGCAGGCTCTGGGGCCCAGTACTTC
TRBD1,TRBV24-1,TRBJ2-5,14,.,CATSAGQIQETQYF,TGTGCCACCAGTGCGGGACAGATACAAGAGACCCAGTACTTC
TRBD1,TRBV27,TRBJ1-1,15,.,CASSLGAPGGTEAFF,TGTGCCAGCAGTTTGGGCGCCCCAGGGGGCACTGAAGCTTTCTTT
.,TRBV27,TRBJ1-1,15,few,CASSLSPYYRAEAFF,TGTGCCAGCAGTCTCTCCCCCTACTACAGGGCTGAAGCTTTCTTT
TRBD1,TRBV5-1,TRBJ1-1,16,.,CASSQGTGGLNTEAFF,TGCGCCAGCAGCCAAGGGACAGGGGGACTTAACACTGAAGCTTTCTTT
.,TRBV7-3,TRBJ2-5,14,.,CASSRGPSQETQYF,TGTGCCAGCAGCCGGGGACCGTCCCAAGAGACCCAGTACTTC
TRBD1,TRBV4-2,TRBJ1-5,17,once,CASSRGTGGRTNQPQHF,TGTGCCAGCAGCCGCGGGACAGGGGGTCGCACCAATCAGCCCCAGCATTTT
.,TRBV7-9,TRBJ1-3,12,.,CASNGIGNTIYF,TGTGCCAGCAACGGCATAGGGAACACCATATATTTT
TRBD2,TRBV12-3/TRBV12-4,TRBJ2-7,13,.,CASSRTSAGEQYF,TGTGCCAGCAGCCGGACTAGCGCGGGCGAGCAGTACTTC
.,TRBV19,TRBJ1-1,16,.,CASSISLNRVGTEAFF,TGTGCCAGTAGTATAAGTCTTAATCGAGTTGGAACTGAAGCTTTCTTT